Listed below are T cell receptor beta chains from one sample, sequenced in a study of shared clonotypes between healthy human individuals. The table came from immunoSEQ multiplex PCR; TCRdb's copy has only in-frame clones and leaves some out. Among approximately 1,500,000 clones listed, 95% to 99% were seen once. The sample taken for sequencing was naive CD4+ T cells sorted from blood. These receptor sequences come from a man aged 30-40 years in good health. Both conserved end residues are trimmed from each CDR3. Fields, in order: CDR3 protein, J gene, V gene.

ASRDNRGLGPQH	TRBJ1-5	TRBV28
ASSSLGGTGT	TRBJ1-2	TRBV6-5
ASIDIGFSGYT	TRBJ1-2	TRBV28
ASSTLLAGVPGELF	TRBJ2-2	TRBV19
ASSTYQENEAF	TRBJ1-1	TRBV7-2
ASNFKESEKLF	TRBJ1-4	TRBV7-9
ASSPTALGQGEGGYT	TRBJ1-2	TRBV5-5
AISEGYDRVNSNNEQF	TRBJ2-1	TRBV10-3
ASPQREETYNEQF	TRBJ2-1	TRBV10-1
ASSQSRNQPQH	TRBJ1-5	TRBV23-1
ASSPPTPGRQY	TRBJ2-7	TRBV18
ASRPNGSPSYEQY	TRBJ2-7	TRBV2
ASSRLTGELF	TRBJ2-2	TRBV27
ATSRELAVLSYEQY	TRBJ2-7	TRBV15
ASSPLGQNSGANVLT	TRBJ2-6	TRBV18
ASSLGLHGTAFSGNTIY	TRBJ1-3	TRBV5-6
ASSLGRGLGMNTEAF	TRBJ1-1	TRBV7-9
ASSLNRGLETQY	TRBJ2-5	TRBV5-4
ASSSTSGGSYEQY	TRBJ2-7	TRBV28
ASGLMASGFRGEQF	TRBJ2-1	TRBV12-5
ASSLVGNTIY	TRBJ1-3	TRBV7-2
ASSPTLDKQF	TRBJ2-1	TRBV5-1
ASSEIAGVSHEQF	TRBJ2-1	TRBV6-1
ASSLFGADTQY	TRBJ2-3	TRBV5-1
ASTLRNTGELF	TRBJ2-2	TRBV28
ASSIRWLAGGREQF	TRBJ2-1	TRBV19
SVKGRASGNTIY	TRBJ1-3	TRBV29-1
ASSFLTGGSYEQY	TRBJ2-7	TRBV27
ASSLYLAGGEQY	TRBJ2-7	TRBV11-2
ASSLGRSSGNTIY	TRBJ1-3	TRBV27
ASSLQGASSEQY	TRBJ2-7	TRBV28
ASSPRTYNEQF	TRBJ2-1	TRBV9
ASSAGIRGRDTQY	TRBJ2-3	TRBV9
ASSPDRGRNEKLF	TRBJ1-4	TRBV18
SVKGIPDVKGPVKSHEQY	TRBJ2-7	TRBV29-1